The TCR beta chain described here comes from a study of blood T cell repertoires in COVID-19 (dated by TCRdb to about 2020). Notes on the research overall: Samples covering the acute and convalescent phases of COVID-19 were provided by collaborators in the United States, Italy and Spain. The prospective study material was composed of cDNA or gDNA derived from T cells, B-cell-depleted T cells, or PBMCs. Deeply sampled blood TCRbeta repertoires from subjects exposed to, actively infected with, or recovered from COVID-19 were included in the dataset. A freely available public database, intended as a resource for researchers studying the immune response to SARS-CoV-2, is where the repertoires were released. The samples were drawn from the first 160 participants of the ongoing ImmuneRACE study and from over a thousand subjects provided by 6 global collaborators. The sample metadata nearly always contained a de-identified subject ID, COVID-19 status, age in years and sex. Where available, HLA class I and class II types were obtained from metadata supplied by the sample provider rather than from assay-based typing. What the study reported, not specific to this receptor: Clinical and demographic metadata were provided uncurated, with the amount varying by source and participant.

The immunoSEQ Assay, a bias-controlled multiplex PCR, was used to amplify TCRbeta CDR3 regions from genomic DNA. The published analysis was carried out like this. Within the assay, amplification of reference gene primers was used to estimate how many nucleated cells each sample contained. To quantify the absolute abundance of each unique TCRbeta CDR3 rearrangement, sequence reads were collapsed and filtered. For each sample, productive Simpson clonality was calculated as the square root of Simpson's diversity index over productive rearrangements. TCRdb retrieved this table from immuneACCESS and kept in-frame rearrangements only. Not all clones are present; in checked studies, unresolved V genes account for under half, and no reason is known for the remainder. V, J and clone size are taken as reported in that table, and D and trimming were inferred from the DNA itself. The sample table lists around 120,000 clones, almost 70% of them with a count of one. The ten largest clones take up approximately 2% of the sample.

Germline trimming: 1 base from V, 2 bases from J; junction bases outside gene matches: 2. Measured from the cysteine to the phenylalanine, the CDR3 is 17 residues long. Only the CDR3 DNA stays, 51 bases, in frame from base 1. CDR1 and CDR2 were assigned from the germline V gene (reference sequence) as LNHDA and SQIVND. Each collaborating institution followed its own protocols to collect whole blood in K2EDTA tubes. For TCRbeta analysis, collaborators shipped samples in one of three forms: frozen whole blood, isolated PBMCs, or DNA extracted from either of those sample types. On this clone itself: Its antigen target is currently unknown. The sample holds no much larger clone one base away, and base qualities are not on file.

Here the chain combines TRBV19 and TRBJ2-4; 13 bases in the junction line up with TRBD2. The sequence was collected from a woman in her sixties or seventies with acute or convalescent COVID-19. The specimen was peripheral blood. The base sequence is TGTGCCAGTAGTATAGCGGGACTAGCGGGAACCAAAAACATTCAGTACTTC. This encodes CASSIAGLAGTKNIQYF.